Reported below is one T cell receptor beta chain. This sample is drawn from a study of cytomegalovirus exposure and HLA in healthy donors. V was trimmed by 1 base and J by 4 bases, leaving 10 bases between them. Germline-derived CDR1 and CDR2 are SGHVS and FNYEAQ. CDR3 size: 15 residues. Vbeta (60) and Jbeta (13) primers were used in the PCR. Sequenced by immunoSEQ multiplex PCR; TCRdb stores in-frame clones only, minus some. The sample holds approximately 88,000 clones, around 80% seen once. The sample was PBMCs. This chain joins TRBV7-6 and TRBJ2-2, with D possibly TRBD2 on 5 matching bases. The sequence derives from a man aged 25-45 years in good health and CMV-seropositive. The CDR3 nucleotides are TGTGCCAGCAGCTTAGGAGGGTCGGGCACCGGGGAGCTGTTTTTT. Translating it yields CASSLGGSGTGELFF.